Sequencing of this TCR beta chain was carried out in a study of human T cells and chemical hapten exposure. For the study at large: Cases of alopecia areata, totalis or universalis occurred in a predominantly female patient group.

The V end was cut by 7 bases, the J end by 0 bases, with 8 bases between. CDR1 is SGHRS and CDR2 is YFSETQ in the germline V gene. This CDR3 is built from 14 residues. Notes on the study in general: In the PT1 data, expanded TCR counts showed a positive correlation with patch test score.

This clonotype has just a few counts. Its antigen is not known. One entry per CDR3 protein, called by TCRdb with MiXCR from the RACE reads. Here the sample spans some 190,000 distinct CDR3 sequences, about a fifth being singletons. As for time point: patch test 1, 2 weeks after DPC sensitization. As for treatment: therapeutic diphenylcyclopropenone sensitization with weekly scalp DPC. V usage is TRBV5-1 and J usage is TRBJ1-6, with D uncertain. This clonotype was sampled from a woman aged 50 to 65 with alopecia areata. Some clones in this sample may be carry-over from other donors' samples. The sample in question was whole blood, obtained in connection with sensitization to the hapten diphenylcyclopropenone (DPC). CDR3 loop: CASALSSYNSPLHF. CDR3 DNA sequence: TGCGCCAGCGCACTGAGCTCCTATAATTCACCCCTCCACTTT.